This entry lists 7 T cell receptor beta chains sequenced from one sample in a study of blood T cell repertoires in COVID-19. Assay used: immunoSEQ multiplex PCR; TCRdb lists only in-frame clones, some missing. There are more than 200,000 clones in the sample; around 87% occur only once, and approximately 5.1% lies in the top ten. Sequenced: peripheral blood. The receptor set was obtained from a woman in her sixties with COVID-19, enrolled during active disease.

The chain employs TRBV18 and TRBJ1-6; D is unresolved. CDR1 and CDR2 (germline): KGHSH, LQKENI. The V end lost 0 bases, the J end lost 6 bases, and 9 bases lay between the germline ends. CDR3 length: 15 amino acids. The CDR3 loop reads CASSPPAGSNSPLHF. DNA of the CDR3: TGTGCCAGCTCACCACCCGCGGGAAGTAATTCACCCCTCCACTTT.

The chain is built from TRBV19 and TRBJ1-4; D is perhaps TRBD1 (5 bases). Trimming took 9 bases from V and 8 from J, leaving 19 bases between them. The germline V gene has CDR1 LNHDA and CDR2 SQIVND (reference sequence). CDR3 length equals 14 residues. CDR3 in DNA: TGTGCCAGCCGTCCCGGCGGGGCGCAGGAAAAACTGTTTTTT. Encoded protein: CASRPGGAQEKLFF.

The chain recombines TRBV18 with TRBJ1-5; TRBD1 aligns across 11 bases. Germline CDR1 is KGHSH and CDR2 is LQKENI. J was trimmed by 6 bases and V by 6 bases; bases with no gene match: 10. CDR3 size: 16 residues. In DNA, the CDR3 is TGTGCCAGCTCCGTCAGGGACAGGGGGGAAGGTCAGCCCCAGCATTTT. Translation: CASSVRDRGEGQPQHF.

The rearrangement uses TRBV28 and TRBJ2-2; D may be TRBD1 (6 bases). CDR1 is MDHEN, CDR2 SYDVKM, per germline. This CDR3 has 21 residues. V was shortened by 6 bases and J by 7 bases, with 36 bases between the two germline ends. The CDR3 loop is CASRPLRMQSQGRGSNGELFF. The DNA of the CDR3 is TGTGCCAGCAGGCCCCTACGCATGCAGTCACAGGGTCGGGGTTCTAACGGGGAGCTGTTTTTT.

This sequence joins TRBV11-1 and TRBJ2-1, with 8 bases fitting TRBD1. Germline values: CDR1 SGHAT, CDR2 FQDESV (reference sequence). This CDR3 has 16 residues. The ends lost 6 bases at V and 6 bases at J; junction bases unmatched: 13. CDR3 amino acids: CASSLRGGTGVNEQFF. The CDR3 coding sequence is TGTGCCAGCAGTCTTAGAGGCGGGACAGGAGTCAATGAGCAGTTCTTC.

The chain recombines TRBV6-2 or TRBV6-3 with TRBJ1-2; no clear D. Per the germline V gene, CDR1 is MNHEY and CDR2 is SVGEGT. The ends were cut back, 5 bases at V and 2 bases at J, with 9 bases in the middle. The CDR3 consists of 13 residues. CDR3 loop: CASSPGKNYGYTF. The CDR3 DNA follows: TGTGCCAGCAGTCCCGGGAAGAACTATGGCTACACCTTC.

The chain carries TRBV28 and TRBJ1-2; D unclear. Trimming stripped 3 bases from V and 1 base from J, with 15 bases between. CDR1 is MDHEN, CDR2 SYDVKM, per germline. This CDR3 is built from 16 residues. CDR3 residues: CASSFESSFFNYGYTF. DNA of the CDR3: TGTGCCAGCAGTTTCGAAAGTAGCTTTTTTAACTATGGCTACACCTTC.